This is a list of T cell receptor beta chains from one sample in a study of cytomegalovirus exposure and HLA in healthy donors. TCRdb keeps only in-frame clones here, not all; method: immunoSEQ multiplex PCR. Of about 160,000 clones listed, approximately 80% are singletons. Sequencing was performed on PBMCs. The receptors here all came from a woman between 35 and 50 years old in good health and CMV-seropositive. Each CDR3 is given without its conserved first and last residue. The order of the fields is V gene, CDR3 length, clone size, CDR3 protein. Size values are once, few and many counts, or a class for expanded clones, and some rows have none.

v_call: TRBV7-9; cdr3_length: 11; clone_size: -; cdr3_aa: ASSSSQEDGYT
v_call: TRBV5-4; cdr3_length: 15; clone_size: -; cdr3_aa: ASSSTILAGVSNEQF
v_call: TRBV10-2; cdr3_length: 14; clone_size: few; cdr3_aa: ASTQGTSGGFYEQY
v_call: TRBV11-2; cdr3_length: 14; clone_size: -; cdr3_aa: ASSLSSRPAGSPLH
v_call: TRBV2; cdr3_length: 12; clone_size: -; cdr3_aa: ASNRDRVLQPQH
v_call: TRBV5-1; cdr3_length: 12; clone_size: -; cdr3_aa: ASKSDSGLLEQY
v_call: TRBV19; cdr3_length: 11; clone_size: few; cdr3_aa: ASSISQIETQY
v_call: TRBV6-6; cdr3_length: 12; clone_size: -; cdr3_aa: ASSQTGGLNEQY
v_call: TRBV25-1; cdr3_length: 13; clone_size: -; cdr3_aa: ASSGWDRSDYGYT
v_call: TRBV6-5; cdr3_length: 13; clone_size: -; cdr3_aa: ASSYLGQGLTEAF
v_call: TRBV27; cdr3_length: 13; clone_size: few; cdr3_aa: ASRTTGFGYNEQF
v_call: TRBV2; cdr3_length: 9; clone_size: -; cdr3_aa: ASRGGGGQY
v_call: TRBV18; cdr3_length: 13; clone_size: -; cdr3_aa: ASSPEQGAVTEAF
v_call: TRBV9; cdr3_length: 14; clone_size: -; cdr3_aa: ASSALQGRQGDGYT
v_call: TRBV29-1; cdr3_length: 10; clone_size: -; cdr3_aa: SVAGGWDTQY
v_call: TRBV2; cdr3_length: 19; clone_size: -; cdr3_aa: ASSEAQDRGLFFENTGELF
v_call: TRBV6-6; cdr3_length: 13; clone_size: -; cdr3_aa: ASSLGQGYRSPLH
v_call: TRBV9; cdr3_length: 13; clone_size: few; cdr3_aa: ASSAGDRGGDTQY
v_call: TRBV2; cdr3_length: 13; clone_size: -; cdr3_aa: ASGQGALGANVLT
v_call: TRBV5-1; cdr3_length: 13; clone_size: -; cdr3_aa: ASSSTGVGNSPLH
v_call: TRBV7-8; cdr3_length: 12; clone_size: -; cdr3_aa: ASSLTGANQPQH
v_call: TRBV11-3; cdr3_length: 12; clone_size: -; cdr3_aa: ASSSGTANSPLH
v_call: TRBV28; cdr3_length: 12; clone_size: -; cdr3_aa: ATLPVTYNSPLH
v_call: TRBV10-3; cdr3_length: 9; clone_size: once; cdr3_aa: AISEGAEAF
v_call: TRBV19; cdr3_length: 14; clone_size: -; cdr3_aa: ASSREPAPSNQPQH
v_call: TRBV13; cdr3_length: 16; clone_size: -; cdr3_aa: ASSNTYPNTGHESPLH
v_call: TRBV10-3; cdr3_length: 13; clone_size: few; cdr3_aa: AISDPRYNTGELF
v_call: TRBV4-2; cdr3_length: 11; clone_size: -; cdr3_aa: ASSQGERYEQF
v_call: TRBV4-1; cdr3_length: 15; clone_size: -; cdr3_aa: ASSQDPSGGAADTQY
v_call: TRBV2; cdr3_length: 13; clone_size: -; cdr3_aa: ASQATGANTGELF
v_call: TRBV9; cdr3_length: 13; clone_size: -; cdr3_aa: ASSVAAAPTGTQY
v_call: TRBV5-4; cdr3_length: 13; clone_size: -; cdr3_aa: ASSFTGRSSYEQY
v_call: TRBV28; cdr3_length: 11; clone_size: few; cdr3_aa: ASRDRPFNEQF
v_call: TRBV29-1; cdr3_length: 13; clone_size: -; cdr3_aa: SVEWVGTGEFEQF
v_call: TRBV28; cdr3_length: 14; clone_size: -; cdr3_aa: ASSPGQKSFLYGYT
v_call: TRBV5-4; cdr3_length: 11; clone_size: -; cdr3_aa: ASSLTENYGYT
v_call: TRBV18; cdr3_length: 12; clone_size: few; cdr3_aa: ASSPSGQGQGYT
v_call: TRBV10-3; cdr3_length: 15; clone_size: -; cdr3_aa: AITSRGGQGVLYGYT
v_call: TRBV5-6; cdr3_length: 11; clone_size: -; cdr3_aa: ASSPQGKYGYT
v_call: TRBV27; cdr3_length: 16; clone_size: -; cdr3_aa: ASSPLGWWGQGSSGYT
v_call: TRBV21-1; cdr3_length: 11; clone_size: -; cdr3_aa: ADRTGANKTQY
v_call: TRBV2; cdr3_length: 11; clone_size: -; cdr3_aa: ASNLRGMSGYT
v_call: TRBV11-3; cdr3_length: 13; clone_size: -; cdr3_aa: ASSLRGDGTDTQY
v_call: TRBV9; cdr3_length: 13; clone_size: -; cdr3_aa: ASSVGGAAGNTIY
v_call: TRBV11-3; cdr3_length: 11; clone_size: -; cdr3_aa: ASSQGPGFGYT
v_call: TRBV18; cdr3_length: 12; clone_size: -; cdr3_aa: ASSVQGVSTEAF
v_call: TRBV5-1; cdr3_length: 10; clone_size: -; cdr3_aa: ASSLEGETQY
v_call: TRBV9; cdr3_length: 12; clone_size: few; cdr3_aa: ASSVTPGDREAF
v_call: TRBV4-2; cdr3_length: 14; clone_size: once; cdr3_aa: ASSPVWGTGNSPLH
v_call: TRBV10-2; cdr3_length: 11; clone_size: -; cdr3_aa: ASRRDINTEAF